Following are 10 T cell receptor beta chains from one sample sequenced in a study of blood T cell repertoires in COVID-19. Assay used: immunoSEQ multiplex PCR; TCRdb lists only in-frame clones, some missing. Here the sample spans about 270,000 clones, 88% being singletons. The specimen sequenced was PBMCs or T cells enriched from blood (not recorded which). These TCRs come from a woman between 25 and 40 years old who had recovered from COVID-19.

V is TRBV3-1 (or the pseudogene TRBV3-2) and J is TRBJ1-3, with D unclear. Trimming cost V 4 bases and J 0 bases, with 7 bases left between them. CDR1 is LGHDT, CDR2 YNNKEL, per germline (reference sequence). This CDR3 region has 14 residues. This CDR3 reads CASSLRASGNTIYF. The CDR3 nucleotides are TGTGCCAGCAGCCTTAGAGCCTCTGGAAACACCATATATTTT.

The chain has TRBV3-1 (or the pseudogene TRBV3-2) and TRBJ1-2; weak D call: TRBD1 (5 bases). Looked up from germline, CDR1 is LGHDT and CDR2 is YNNKEL (reference sequence). V lost 4 bases to trimming and J lost 4 bases, with 13 bases between them. This CDR3 has 14 amino acids. DNA of the CDR3: TGTGCCAGCAGCCCGCTGGACATATCCTATGGCTACACCTTC. It is translated as CASSPLDISYGYTF.

This chain uses TRBV2 with TRBJ1-4, with D tentatively TRBD1 (5 bases). V lost 3 bases, J lost 7 bases, and 12 bases lay in between. The CDR3 is 14 amino acids. In germline, CDR1 is SNHLY, CDR2 FYNNEI. CDR3 nucleotide sequence: TGTGCCAGCAGTGACGGCCAGGGTGGTGAAAAACTGTTTTTT. Its protein is CASSDGQGGEKLFF.

This chain uses TRBV27 with TRBJ2-3; D unresolved. The CDR3 loop spans 14 amino acids. Germline V gives CDR1 MNHEY, CDR2 SMNVEV (reference sequence). Trimming removed 0 bases at V and 0 bases at J, with 4 bases between. The CDR3 region has the DNA TGTGCCAGCAGTTTATCCGGTAGCACAGATACGCAGTATTTT. It translates to CASSLSGSTDTQYF.

This clone was picked up one time. The rearrangement links TRBV7-9 to TRBJ1-5; D gene ambiguous. This CDR3 is built from 14 residues. Trimming pared 1 base from V and 3 bases from J, leaving 7 bases between. The germline gives CDR1 SEHNR, CDR2 FQNEAQ (reference sequence). This CDR3 reads CASSLGTDNQPQHF. CDR3 nucleotides: TGTGCCAGCAGCTTAGGTACAGACAATCAGCCCCAGCATTTT.

This chain connects TRBV5-1 to TRBJ2-5; D perhaps matches TRBD2 (6 bases). CDR1 SGHRS and CDR2 YFSETQ come from the germline V gene. The CDR3 is made up of 15 amino acids. Deletions cut 0 bases from V and 1 base from J, with 10 bases between. The CDR3 nucleotides read TGCGCCAGCAGCTTGGCCGGGGGACCCCAAGAGACCCAGTACTTC. This codes for CASSLAGGPQETQYF.

The genes are TRBV2 and TRBJ2-3; D perhaps matches TRBD2 (6 bases). V was shortened by 1 base and J by 4 bases, with 12 bases between the two germline ends. Germline assignment: CDR1 SNHLY and CDR2 FYNNEI. CDR3 length: 15 residues. The CDR3 sequence is CASSEGPGGPDTQYF. The CDR3 coding sequence is TGTGCCAGCAGTGAAGGGCCCGGGGGTCCAGATACGCAGTATTTT.

The rearrangement uses TRBV4-3 and TRBJ2-3; TRBD2 matches 9 bases. The CDR3 contains 18 residues. Germline V CDR1 and CDR2: LGHNA, YSLEER. J gave up 4 bases and V 1 base, and 12 bases lay outside the gene matches. The CDR3 is CASSQVVAGGPFPDTQYF. DNA for the CDR3: TGCGCCAGCAGCCAAGTGGTTGCGGGGGGGCCTTTCCCAGATACGCAGTATTTT.

The chain is built from TRBV3-1 (or the pseudogene TRBV3-2) and TRBJ1-2; TRBD1 matches 7 bases. The germline V gene encodes CDR1 LGHDT and CDR2 YNNKEL (reference sequence). This CDR3 has 16 residues. With 0 bases clipped from V and 2 bases from J, the junction kept 6 bases outside the gene matches. DNA for the CDR3: TGTGCCAGCAGCCAAGATCGGGACAGCCGAAACTATGGCTACACCTTC. Its translation is CASSQDRDSRNYGYTF.

The chain joins TRBV9 to TRBJ1-3, with D tentatively TRBD1 (5 bases). The CDR3 runs to 16 residues. V gave up 3 bases and J gave up 4 bases, with 17 bases separating them. Germline V CDR1 and CDR2: SGDLS, YYNGEE. As DNA, the CDR3 is TGTGCCAGCAGCGCCGTCTGGCAGGGCGGAGGAAACACCATATATTTT. Its protein is CASSAVWQGGGNTIYF.